Listed below are T cell receptor beta chains from one sample, sequenced in a study of T cell responses to AZD1222 COVID-19 vaccine. Clones were sequenced by immunoSEQ multiplex PCR, and TCRdb holds only the in-frame ones, with some missing. The sample comprises 100,000 to 120,000 clones, approximately 89% of which are singletons, and around 3.3% rests with the top ten. The input for sequencing was peripheral blood, taken on day 0 of MenACWY control vaccination. These receptors were taken from an adult in good health. Both conserved end residues are part of each CDR3. A D gene is named only where the DNA matches it firmly. Not every row has a clone size; where given, it reads once, few, many or a size class.

d_gene: .; abundance: .; len: 17; v_gene: TRBV7-2; j_gene: TRBJ1-5; CDR3aa: CASSLVTGWGDNQPQHF; CDR3nt: TGTGCCAGCAGCTTAGTTACAGGGTGGGGGGACAATCAGCCCCAGCATTTT
d_gene: .; abundance: .; len: 15; v_gene: TRBV5-4; j_gene: TRBJ2-7; CDR3aa: CASSLAGTRSYEQYF; CDR3nt: TGTGCCAGCAGCTTGGCGGGTACCAGGTCCTACGAGCAGTACTTC
d_gene: .; abundance: .; len: 13; v_gene: TRBV6-5; j_gene: TRBJ2-7; CDR3aa: CASSYQGPLEQYF; CDR3nt: TGTGCCAGCAGTTATCAGGGACCTCTGGAGCAGTACTTC
d_gene: TRBD1; abundance: .; len: 16; v_gene: TRBV5-1; j_gene: TRBJ1-1; CDR3aa: CASSLGQGRGNTEAFF; CDR3nt: TGCGCCAGCAGCTTGGGACAGGGGAGGGGGAACACTGAAGCTTTCTTT
d_gene: TRBD2; abundance: .; len: 19; v_gene: TRBV24-1; j_gene: TRBJ2-3; CDR3aa: CATSDSRGLAGASTDTQYF; CDR3nt: TGTGCCACCAGTGATTCGAGGGGACTAGCGGGAGCTAGCACAGATACGCAGTATTTT
d_gene: .; abundance: .; len: 16; v_gene: TRBV4-1; j_gene: TRBJ2-5; CDR3aa: CASSQDSGLTRETQYF; CDR3nt: TGCGCCAGCAGCCAAGATTCCGGACTAACCCGGGAGACCCAGTACTTC
d_gene: .; abundance: .; len: 14; v_gene: TRBV5-1; j_gene: TRBJ1-1; CDR3aa: CASSLIIEDTEAFF; CDR3nt: TGCGCCAGCAGCTTAATAATAGAGGACACTGAAGCTTTCTTT
d_gene: .; abundance: .; len: 12; v_gene: TRBV2; j_gene: TRBJ1-2; CDR3aa: CANSAQNYGYTF; CDR3nt: TGTGCCAATTCGGCTCAAAACTATGGCTACACCTTC
d_gene: .; abundance: .; len: 12; v_gene: TRBV7-9; j_gene: TRBJ1-3; CDR3aa: CASSLVWDTIYF; CDR3nt: TGTGCCAGCAGCTTAGTGTGGGACACCATATATTTT
d_gene: .; abundance: .; len: 15; v_gene: TRBV27; j_gene: TRBJ1-2; CDR3aa: CASSPVGGHGYGYTF; CDR3nt: TGTGCCAGCAGCCCGGTTGGGGGCCATGGCTATGGCTACACCTTC
d_gene: .; abundance: .; len: 14; v_gene: TRBV5-6; j_gene: TRBJ1-2; CDR3aa: CASSLVGTRYGYTF; CDR3nt: TGTGCCAGCAGCTTGGTCGGCACGCGGTATGGCTACACCTTC
d_gene: .; abundance: .; len: 13; v_gene: TRBV27; j_gene: TRBJ2-1; CDR3aa: CASSLRPYNEQFF; CDR3nt: TGTGCCAGCAGTTTAAGACCCTACAATGAGCAGTTCTTC
d_gene: .; abundance: .; len: 12; v_gene: TRBV12-3/TRBV12-4; j_gene: TRBJ1-1; CDR3aa: CASSLFTTEAFF; CDR3nt: TGTGCCAGCAGTTTATTCACCACTGAAGCTTTCTTT
d_gene: .; abundance: .; len: 13; v_gene: TRBV19; j_gene: TRBJ1-2; CDR3aa: CASSKDLEYGYTF; CDR3nt: TGTGCCAGTAGTAAAGATCTGGAGTATGGCTACACCTTC
d_gene: TRBD2; abundance: .; len: 13; v_gene: TRBV10-3; j_gene: TRBJ2-3; CDR3aa: CAISGGVADTQYF; CDR3nt: TGTGCCATCAGCGGGGGGGTAGCAGATACGCAGTATTTT
d_gene: TRBD1; abundance: .; len: 14; v_gene: TRBV2; j_gene: TRBJ1-1; CDR3aa: CASSMTGGTTEAFF; CDR3nt: TGTGCCAGCAGTATGACAGGGGGGACGACTGAAGCTTTCTTT
d_gene: .; abundance: .; len: 16; v_gene: TRBV7-9; j_gene: TRBJ1-4; CDR3aa: CASSSASGAGDEKLFF; CDR3nt: TGTGCCAGCAGCTCAGCCTCCGGCGCTGGGGATGAAAAACTGTTTTTT
d_gene: TRBD2; abundance: .; len: 16; v_gene: TRBV5-1; j_gene: TRBJ2-3; CDR3aa: CASSPFSSGGTDTQYF; CDR3nt: TGCGCCAGCAGCCCGTTTTCTAGCGGGGGGACAGATACGCAGTATTTT
d_gene: TRBD2; abundance: .; len: 17; v_gene: TRBV5-4; j_gene: TRBJ2-3; CDR3aa: CASSLGVAGARTDTQYF; CDR3nt: TGTGCCAGCAGCTTGGGAGTAGCGGGGGCCCGCACAGATACGCAGTATTTT
d_gene: .; abundance: .; len: 11; v_gene: TRBV12-3/TRBV12-4; j_gene: TRBJ1-1; CDR3aa: CASSSQGETFF; CDR3nt: TGTGCCAGCAGTTCCCAGGGTGAAACTTTCTTT
d_gene: .; abundance: .; len: 13; v_gene: TRBV2; j_gene: TRBJ2-7; CDR3aa: CASSEGPSYEQYF; CDR3nt: TGTGCCAGCAGTGAGGGGCCATCCTACGAGCAGTACTTC
d_gene: .; abundance: .; len: 11; v_gene: TRBV3-1/TRBV3-2; j_gene: TRBJ2-7; CDR3aa: CASSHRQEQYF; CDR3nt: TGTGCCAGCAGCCACCGACAAGAGCAGTACTTC
d_gene: .; abundance: .; len: 15; v_gene: TRBV27; j_gene: TRBJ1-2; CDR3aa: CASSSPGGLNYGYTF; CDR3nt: TGTGCCAGCAGTTCTCCTGGAGGCCTCAACTATGGCTACACCTTC
d_gene: .; abundance: .; len: 15; v_gene: TRBV5-4; j_gene: TRBJ2-7; CDR3aa: CASSLAQGGPYEQYF; CDR3nt: TGTGCCAGCAGCTTGGCGCAGGGGGGACCCTACGAGCAGTACTTC
d_gene: .; abundance: .; len: 15; v_gene: TRBV9; j_gene: TRBJ2-5; CDR3aa: CASSSRQGGKETQYF; CDR3nt: TGTGCCAGCTCATCCCGACAGGGAGGTAAAGAGACCCAGTACTTC
d_gene: TRBD1; abundance: .; len: 11; v_gene: TRBV10-3; j_gene: TRBJ2-5; CDR3aa: CAVQGGETQYF; CDR3nt: TGTGCCGTACAGGGGGGAGAGACCCAGTACTTC
d_gene: TRBD1; abundance: .; len: 15; v_gene: TRBV5-1; j_gene: TRBJ2-3; CDR3aa: CASRTGEASTDTQYF; CDR3nt: TGCGCCAGCAGGACAGGGGAGGCTAGCACAGATACGCAGTATTTT
d_gene: .; abundance: .; len: 12; v_gene: TRBV19; j_gene: TRBJ1-2; CDR3aa: CASSMSLYGYTF; CDR3nt: TGTGCCAGTAGTATGAGCCTCTATGGCTACACCTTC
d_gene: .; abundance: once; len: 17; v_gene: TRBV19; j_gene: TRBJ1-3; CDR3aa: CASSPKTGGASGNTIYF; CDR3nt: TGTGCCAGTAGTCCTAAGACTGGGGGGGCCTCTGGAAACACCATATATTTT
d_gene: TRBD1; abundance: .; len: 16; v_gene: TRBV7-9; j_gene: TRBJ2-7; CDR3aa: CASSYLGQKAAYEQYF; CDR3nt: TGTGCCAGCAGCTACCTGGGACAGAAAGCAGCCTACGAGCAGTACTTC
d_gene: .; abundance: .; len: 14; v_gene: TRBV11-2; j_gene: TRBJ1-2; CDR3aa: CATHGRVLGYGYTF; CDR3nt: TGTGCCACCCATGGGCGGGTCCTTGGCTATGGCTACACCTTC
d_gene: .; abundance: .; len: 14; v_gene: TRBV5-6; j_gene: TRBJ1-1; CDR3aa: CASSFGIGATEAFF; CDR3nt: TGTGCCAGCAGCTTTGGCATAGGGGCCACTGAAGCTTTCTTT
d_gene: .; abundance: .; len: 17; v_gene: TRBV4-2; j_gene: TRBJ1-2; CDR3aa: CASSPPWQADLPYGYTF; CDR3nt: TGTGCCAGCAGCCCACCCTGGCAGGCAGACCTACCCTATGGCTACACCTTC
d_gene: .; abundance: .; len: 12; v_gene: TRBV6-2/TRBV6-3; j_gene: TRBJ1-3; CDR3aa: CASSYSRNTIYF; CDR3nt: TGTGCCAGCAGTTACTCCCGAAACACCATATATTTT
d_gene: .; abundance: .; len: 11; v_gene: TRBV25-1; j_gene: TRBJ1-2; CDR3aa: CASSELRGYTF; CDR3nt: TGTGCCAGCAGTGAACTACGCGGCTACACCTTC
d_gene: TRBD1; abundance: .; len: 17; v_gene: TRBV15; j_gene: TRBJ1-2; CDR3aa: CATSARTGDWISYGYTF; CDR3nt: TGTGCCACCAGCGCCCGGACAGGGGACTGGATAAGCTATGGCTACACCTTC
d_gene: .; abundance: .; len: 15; v_gene: TRBV27; j_gene: TRBJ1-6; CDR3aa: CASSLFASNNSPLHF; CDR3nt: TGTGCCAGCAGTTTATTCGCGTCTAATAATTCACCCCTCCACTTT
d_gene: .; abundance: .; len: 12; v_gene: TRBV7-8; j_gene: TRBJ1-1; CDR3aa: CASSFEVYRFSF; CDR3nt: TGTGCCAGCAGCTTTGAGGTTTACAGGTTTAGCTTT
d_gene: TRBD1; abundance: .; len: 16; v_gene: TRBV27; j_gene: TRBJ1-2; CDR3aa: CASSLHAWQGVDGYTF; CDR3nt: TGTGCCAGCAGTTTACACGCCTGGCAGGGGGTCGATGGCTACACCTTC
d_gene: TRBD1; abundance: .; len: 14; v_gene: TRBV7-3; j_gene: TRBJ2-1; CDR3aa: CASSLDRVNNEQFF; CDR3nt: TGTGCCAGCAGCCTGGACAGGGTTAACAATGAGCAGTTCTTC
d_gene: .; abundance: once; len: 15; v_gene: TRBV6-5; j_gene: TRBJ1-1; CDR3aa: CASSRGRTMNTEAFF; CDR3nt: TGTGCCAGCAGTAGGGGACGGACCATGAACACTGAAGCTTTCTTT